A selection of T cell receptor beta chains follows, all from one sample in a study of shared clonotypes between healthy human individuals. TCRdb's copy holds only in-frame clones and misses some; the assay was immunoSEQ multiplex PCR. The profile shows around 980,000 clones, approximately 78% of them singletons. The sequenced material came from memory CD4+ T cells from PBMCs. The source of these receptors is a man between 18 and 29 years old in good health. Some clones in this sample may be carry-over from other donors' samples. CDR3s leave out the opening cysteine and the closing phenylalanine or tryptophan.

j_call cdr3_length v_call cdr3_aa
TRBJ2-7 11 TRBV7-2 ASSLWRAGEQY
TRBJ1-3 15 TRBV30 AWDRGSFPYSGNTIY
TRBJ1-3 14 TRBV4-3 ASSRDSRVSGNTIY
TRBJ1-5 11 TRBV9 ASSPGSGWPQH
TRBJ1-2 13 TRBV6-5 ASSPTGGQIYGYT
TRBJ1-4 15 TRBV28 ASSPRIGFSTNEKLF
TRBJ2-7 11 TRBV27 ASRQGRSYEQY
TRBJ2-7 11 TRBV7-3 ASSVFAGHEQY
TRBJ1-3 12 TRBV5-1 ASSPGTSGNTIY
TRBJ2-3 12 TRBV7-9 ASSFSGSTDTQY
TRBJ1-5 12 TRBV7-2 ASSYGQKGQPQH
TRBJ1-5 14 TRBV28 ASRQSLPGGGQPQH
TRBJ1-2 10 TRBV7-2 ASSLFGRGYT
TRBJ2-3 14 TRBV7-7 ASKRLAGVSTDTQY
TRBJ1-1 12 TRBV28 ASSPGQGNTEAF
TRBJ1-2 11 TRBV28 ASHPQGDYGYT